The sequence of this T cell receptor beta chain was determined in a study of blood T cells in healthy people across ages. The authors ran a second PCR of roughly 6 to 11 cycles using a sample-barcoded 5' primer and a J-beta primer mix. Each cDNA molecule, via a template-switch adaptor with 12 random nucleotides, was tagged. TCRdb ran MiXCR on the 5' RACE reads and lists one entry per CDR3 protein. Counted here are about 970,000 distinct CDR3 sequences, 45% to 60% occurring once; the ten biggest clones make up about a fifth. Germline V lookup: CDR1 SEHNR, CDR2 FQNEAQ (reference sequence). The CDR3 runs to 15 residues. Trimming pared 4 bases from V and 2 bases from J, leaving 11 bases between.

The chain carries TRBV7-9 and TRBJ1-4; maybe TRBD1 (5 bases). The source is a woman aged 60-70 years in good health. The source material was blood. CDR3 residues: CASSSRGTTNEKLFF. The CDR3 DNA follows: TGTGCCAGCAGCTCGAGGGGCACGACTAATGAAAAACTGTTTTTT.